This T cell receptor (beta chain) was retrieved from a study of regulatory T cells in long-lasting Graves disease (dated by TCRdb to about 2021). A note on the overall study: Persistent Graves' disease was defined as persistently positive TSH receptor autoantibodies together with antithyroid drug treatment for over 5 years. Patients with persistent Graves' disease were compared with patients with newly diagnosed Graves' disease using TCR sequencing and RNA sequencing of peripheral blood. The study was conducted in China and was registered as a clinical trial. A total of around 35 samples underwent TCR sequencing, from roughly 13 patients with persistent Graves' disease and approximately 20 patients with newly diagnosed Graves' disease. Persistent Graves' disease patients in the clinical cohort had taken antithyroid drugs for around 10 years on average. Broad study findings and their caveats: Compared with newly diagnosed patients, persistent Graves' disease patients had lower TCR Shannon entropy and fewer highly expanded clones, which suggests clonal expansion. Because the primary lesion, thyroid tissue, could not be accessed, the study looked at peripheral blood alone. Preferential use of TRBV28, TRBJ1-2 and TRBJ2-5 was observed in persistent disease, whereas TRBV20-1 and TRBJ2-1 were favored in newly diagnosed disease. More public clonotypes were shared among persistent patients (roughly 2,700) than among newly diagnosed patients (approximately 930). Only the TCR beta chain was sequenced and analyzed. The authors noted that the small sample size was a limitation that may lower accuracy.

The library was prepared using multiplex PCR. Sequencer: Illumina HiSeq 4000. TCR beta libraries were built with iRepertoire HTBI primers and Arm-PCR amplification of CDR3 regions. Before sequencing, the PCR products went through gel purification. Per the original workflow: Gene usage analysis of CDR3 amino acid clonotypes used the 62 TRBV and some 15 TRBJ segments found across samples. Filtered high-quality paired reads were merged into contigs using COPE and FqMerger. Contigs were aligned with BLAST to IMGT TRBV, TRBD and TRBJ reference genes, and CDR3 was defined per IMGT. Any clonotype with a frequency above 0.1% was counted as a highly expanded clone. Shannon entropy was used to measure repertoire diversity, and the Gini coefficient was used to measure V-J evenness. Clonotypes shared by more than one individual were considered public. TCRdb took the public reads, trimmed them with fastp at Q25, ran MiXCR for clone calling and kept in-frame beta chains. A single entry per CDR3 protein holds the most common genes and DNA from its merged rows. These V and J calls originate from TCRdb's pipeline instead of the authors' own analysis. The sample table shows approximately 380,000 distinct CDR3 sequences, and about 20% are seen once. About 20% of the sample is taken by the ten largest.

The sample's time point label is to be understood as: persistent/refractory GD, antithyroid drugs over 5 years with positive TRAb. For both TCR sequencing and RNA sequencing, RNA was extracted from PBMCs in TRIzol. The diagnosis of Graves' disease followed American Thyroid Association guidelines. Patients for the study were recruited at an endocrinology department in Xi'an, China. From each patient, about 8.9 milliliters of peripheral blood was collected into an EDTA anticoagulant tube. PBMCs were isolated by Ficoll Paque Plus density gradient separation without further T cell sorting. RNA quality was checked with an Agilent 2100 Bioanalyzer and agarose gel, and concentration with a NanoDrop 2000. V and J are truncated by 0 bases and 6 bases respectively, leaving an intervening sequence of 10 bases. The germline V gene supplies CDR1 SGHRS and CDR2 YFSETQ. From its cysteine to its phenylalanine, the CDR3 spans 15 amino acids. Here the CDR3 DNA is all that survives: 45 bases in frame from base 1.

This clonotype has at least ten counts. Its antigen is not yet known. Per-base quality was not reported, and no clone a single base away is much larger than it. This TCR was sampled from a female donor with Graves disease. This sample comprised peripheral blood mononuclear cells (PBMCs), obtained when the disease was refractory, from a patient treated with antithyroid drugs. The rearrangement combines TRBV5-1 with TRBJ1-6; TRBD1 is perhaps the D gene, given 6 matching bases. The DNA reads TGCGCCAGCAGCTTGGAATCAGGGGTTAATTCACCCCTCCACTTT. Its amino acids are CASSLESGVNSPLHF.